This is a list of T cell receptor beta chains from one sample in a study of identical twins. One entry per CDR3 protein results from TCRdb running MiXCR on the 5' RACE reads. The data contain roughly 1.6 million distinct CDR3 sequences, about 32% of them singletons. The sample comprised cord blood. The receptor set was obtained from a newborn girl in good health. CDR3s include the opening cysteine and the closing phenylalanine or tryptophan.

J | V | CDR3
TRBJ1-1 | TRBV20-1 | CSASFPGTGRTEAFF
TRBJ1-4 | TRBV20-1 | CSARSGVDEKLFF
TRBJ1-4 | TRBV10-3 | CATRRGEKLFF
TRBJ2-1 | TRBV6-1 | CASSGSGAEPYNEQFF
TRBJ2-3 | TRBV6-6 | CASSYLAGGQDTQYF
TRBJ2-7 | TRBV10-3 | CAIGQPGLANEQYF
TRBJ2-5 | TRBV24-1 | CATSDFWPTTRQETQYF
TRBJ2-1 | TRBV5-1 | CASSSDRVSYNEQFF
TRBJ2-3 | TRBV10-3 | CAISGGGPDTQYF
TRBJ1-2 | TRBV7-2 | CASSLARAGGYTF
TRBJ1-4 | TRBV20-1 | CSAPGGLGEKLFF
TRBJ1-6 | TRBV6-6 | CASSMGTGGVYNSPLHF
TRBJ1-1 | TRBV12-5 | CASGHRVGGMNTEAFF
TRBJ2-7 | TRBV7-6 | CASSEGVEQYF
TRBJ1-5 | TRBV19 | CASSIVAGANQPQHF
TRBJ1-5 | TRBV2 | CASSAKGSQPQHF
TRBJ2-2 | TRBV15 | CATSRATGNTGELFF
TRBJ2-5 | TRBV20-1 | CSARGHGSETQYF
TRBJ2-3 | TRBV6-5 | CASSPWTGYLDTQYF
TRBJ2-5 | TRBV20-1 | CSASRRVETQYF
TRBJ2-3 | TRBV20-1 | CSIQGPYIGTDTQYF
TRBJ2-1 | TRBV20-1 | CSARICGEQFF
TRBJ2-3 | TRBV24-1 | CATRSGGRTDTQYF
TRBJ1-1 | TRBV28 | CASSLGDRPEAFF
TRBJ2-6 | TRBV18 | CASSPYRTSTSISGANVLTF
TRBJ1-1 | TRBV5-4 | CASSLGPTRGNTEAFF
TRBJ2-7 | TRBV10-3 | CAISELRGDEQYF
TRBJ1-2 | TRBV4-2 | CASSQDENRGREDYGYTF
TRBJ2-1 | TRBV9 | CASSASGTYEQFF
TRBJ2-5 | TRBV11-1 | CASSLGESDHQETQYF
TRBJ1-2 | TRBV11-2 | CASSSPLTAPYGYTF
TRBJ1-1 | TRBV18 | CASSPRWTGVDTEAFF
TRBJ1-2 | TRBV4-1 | CASSQLSGTANYGYTF
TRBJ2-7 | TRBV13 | CASSLGPRYERYF
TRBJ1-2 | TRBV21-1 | CASSPPRQSTYGYTF
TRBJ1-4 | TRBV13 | CASSVLGMGNEKLFF
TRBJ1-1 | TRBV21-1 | CASSKALFPTGWAFF
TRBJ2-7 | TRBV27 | CASSLFRRPGDEQYF
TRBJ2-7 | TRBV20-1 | CSAPVRQGQSSYEQYF
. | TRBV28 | CASSLGPSFYRSGKSSYNEQYF
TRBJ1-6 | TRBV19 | CASSHRTYASSYNSPLHF
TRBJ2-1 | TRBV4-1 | CASSLTGLAGVKGNEQFF
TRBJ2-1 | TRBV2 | CASTKTLVQETQFF
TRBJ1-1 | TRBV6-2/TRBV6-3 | CATTDRPNTEAFF
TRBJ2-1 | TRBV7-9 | CASSPRWLAYNEQFF
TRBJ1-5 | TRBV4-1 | CASSQVLSRGEGNQPQHF
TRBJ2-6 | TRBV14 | CASSQGPVLTF
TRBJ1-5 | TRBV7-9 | CASSLQEGQPQHF
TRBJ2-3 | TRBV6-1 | CASSGRTGRNTDTQYF
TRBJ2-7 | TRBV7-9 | CASSLPGGETYEQYF
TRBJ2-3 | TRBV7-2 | CASSPAGTSSTDTQYF
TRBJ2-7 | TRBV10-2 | CASRETASYEQYF
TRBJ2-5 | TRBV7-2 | CASSLQGHGNEQYF